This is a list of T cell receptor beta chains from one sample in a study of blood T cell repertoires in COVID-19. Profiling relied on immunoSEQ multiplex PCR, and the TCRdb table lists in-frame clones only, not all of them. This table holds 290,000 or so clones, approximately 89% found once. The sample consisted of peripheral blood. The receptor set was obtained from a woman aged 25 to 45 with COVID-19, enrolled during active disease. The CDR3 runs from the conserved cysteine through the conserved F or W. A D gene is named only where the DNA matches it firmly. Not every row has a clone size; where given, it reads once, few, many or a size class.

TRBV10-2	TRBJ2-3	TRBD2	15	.	CASSLAGEGADTQYF	TGCGCCAGCAGCCTAGCGGGAGAGGGTGCAGATACGCAGTATTTT
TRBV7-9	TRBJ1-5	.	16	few	CASSEYPGGGNQPQHF	TGTGCCAGCAGCGAGTATCCCGGGGGGGGCAATCAGCCCCAGCATTTT
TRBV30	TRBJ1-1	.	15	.	CAWSSVPLRGTEAFF	TGTGCCTGGAGTTCAGTACCTCTCAGGGGAACTGAAGCTTTCTTT
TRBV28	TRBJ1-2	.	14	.	CASSRPTAPYGYTF	TGTGCCAGCAGTCGCCCGACAGCCCCCTATGGCTACACCTTC
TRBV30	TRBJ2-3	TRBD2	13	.	CAWSGTGGIAQYF	TGTGCCTGGAGTGGGACGGGAGGTATAGCGCAGTATTTT
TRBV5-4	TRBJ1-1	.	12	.	CASSSPDTEAFF	TGTGCCAGCAGCTCTCCGGACACTGAAGCTTTCTTT
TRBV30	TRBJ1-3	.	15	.	CAWSVDRVTGNTIYF	TGTGCCTGGAGTGTAGATCGGGTCACTGGAAACACCATATATTTT
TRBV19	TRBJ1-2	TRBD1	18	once	CASSRSPGTGIGNYGYTF	TGTGCCAGTAGTCGGAGTCCCGGGACAGGGATTGGGAACTATGGCTACACCTTC
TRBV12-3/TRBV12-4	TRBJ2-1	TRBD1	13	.	CASSTGVYNEQFF	TGTGCCAGCAGTACAGGGGTCTACAATGAGCAGTTCTTC
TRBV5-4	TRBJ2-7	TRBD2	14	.	CASSLTASGHEQYF	TGTGCCAGCAGCTTGACCGCTAGCGGGCACGAGCAGTACTTC
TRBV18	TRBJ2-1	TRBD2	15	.	CASSRPSGSGNEQFF	TGTGCCAGCTCACGACCTAGCGGGAGTGGCAATGAGCAGTTCTTC
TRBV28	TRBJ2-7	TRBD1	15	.	CASAISTGSPYEQYF	TGTGCCAGCGCTATTTCGACAGGGTCCCCCTACGAGCAGTACTTC
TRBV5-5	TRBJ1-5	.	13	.	CASSVGPGQPQHF	TGTGCCAGCAGCGTGGGGCCAGGCCAGCCCCAGCATTTT
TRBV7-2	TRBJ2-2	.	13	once	CASSFQGTGELFF	TGTGCCAGCAGCTTTCAGGGTACCGGGGAGCTGTTTTTT
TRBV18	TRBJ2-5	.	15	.	CASSPPSPGPETQYF	TGTGCCAGCTCACCACCGTCTCCAGGGCCGGAGACCCAGTACTTC
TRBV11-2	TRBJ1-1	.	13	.	CASSLDRGTEAFF	TGTGCCAGCAGCTTAGATCGGGGAACTGAAGCTTTCTTT
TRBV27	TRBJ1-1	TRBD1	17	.	CASSGIGTGKISTEAFF	TGTGCCAGCAGTGGGATCGGGACAGGGAAGATTAGCACTGAAGCTTTCTTT
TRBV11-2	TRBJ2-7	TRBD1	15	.	CASSTWDRASEEQYF	TGTGCCAGCAGCACCTGGGACAGGGCGTCGGAAGAGCAGTACTTC
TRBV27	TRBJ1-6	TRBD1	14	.	CASSTGQANSPLHF	TGTGCCAGCAGTACGGGACAGGCAAATTCACCCCTCCACTTT